This entry concerns a single TCR beta chain. Time point meaning: healthy volunteer bleed at 2 weeks. It was unfractionated whole blood from which total RNA was extracted. This record comes from a study of human T cells and chemical hapten exposure. TCRdb called the RACE reads again in MiXCR, with one record for every CDR3 protein. The sample has over 100,000 distinct CDR3 sequences; about 8.2% are singletons. Germline-derived CDR1 and CDR2 are SGHDT and YYEEEE. The CDR3 loop spans 17 amino acids. V dropped 3 bases and J dropped 0; count of bases not matched to a gene: 10. The receptor was isolated from a male donor in good health. Some clones in this sample may be carry-over from other donors' samples. V is TRBV5-6 and J is TRBJ2-3; TRBD2 matches at 7 bases. Sequenced sample: whole blood. CDR3 sequence: CASSSGRGGRSTDTQYF. DNA of the CDR3: TGTGCCAGCAGCTCGGGCCGAGGCGGGAGAAGCACAGATACGCAGTATTTT.